The entry that follows covers one TCR beta chain sequence. This specimen comes from a study of blood T cell repertoires in COVID-19. Turning to the study itself: The analysed material was cDNA or gDNA that came from T cells, B-cell-depleted T cells, or PBMCs.

In the source study's methods: Reference gene primers were amplified, and this amplification served to estimate nucleated cell counts. Profiled with immunoSEQ multiplex PCR; TCRdb holds only in-frame clones, not every one. That table furnishes V, J and clone size, whereas the DNA furnished D and trimming. The table has fewer than 120,000 clones, around 76% seen once. Germline assignment: CDR1 WNHNN and CDR2 SYGVQD (reference sequence). This CDR3 has 16 residues. V lost 0 bases and J 6 bases, leaving 17 bases between the germline ends. The V gene is TRBV10-1, the J gene TRBJ1-1, with D perhaps matching TRBD1 (6 bases). The clonotype originates from an elderly woman with acute or convalescent COVID-19. The specimen sequenced was peripheral blood. The CDR3 loop reads CASSESPGHQGAEAFF. In DNA form, the CDR3 reads TGCGCCAGCAGTGAGTCTCCGGGACATCAGGGAGCTGAAGCTTTCTTT.